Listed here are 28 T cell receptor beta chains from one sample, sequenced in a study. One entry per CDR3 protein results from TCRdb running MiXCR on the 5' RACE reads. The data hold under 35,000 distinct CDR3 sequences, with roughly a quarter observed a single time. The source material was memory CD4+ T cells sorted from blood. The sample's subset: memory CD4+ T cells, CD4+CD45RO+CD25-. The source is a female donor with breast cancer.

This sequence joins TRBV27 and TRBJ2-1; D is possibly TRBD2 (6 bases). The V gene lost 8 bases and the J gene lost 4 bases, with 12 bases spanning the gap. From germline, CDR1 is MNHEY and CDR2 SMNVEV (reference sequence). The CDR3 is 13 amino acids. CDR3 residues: CASGRGGYNEQFF. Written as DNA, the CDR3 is TGTGCCAGCGGTCGTGGGGGGTACAATGAGCAGTTCTTC.

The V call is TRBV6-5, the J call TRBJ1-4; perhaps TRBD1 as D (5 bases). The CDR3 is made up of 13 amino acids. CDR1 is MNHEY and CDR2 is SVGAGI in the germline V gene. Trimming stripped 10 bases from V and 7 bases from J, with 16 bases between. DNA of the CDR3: TGTGCCACTTCATCGGGGGATTTTGAAAAACTGTTTTTT. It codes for CATSSGDFEKLFF.

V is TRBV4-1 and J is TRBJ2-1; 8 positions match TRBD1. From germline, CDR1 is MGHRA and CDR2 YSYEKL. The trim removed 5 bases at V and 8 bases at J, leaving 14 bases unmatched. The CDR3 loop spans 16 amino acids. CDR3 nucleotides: TGCGCCAGCAGCTCAGAGCCCGGGACAGGTGGGTATGAGCAGTTCTTC. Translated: CASSSEPGTGGYEQFF.

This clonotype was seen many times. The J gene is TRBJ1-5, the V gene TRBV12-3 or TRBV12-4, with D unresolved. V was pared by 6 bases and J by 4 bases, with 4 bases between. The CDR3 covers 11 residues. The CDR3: CASSPNQPQHF. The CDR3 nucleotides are TGTGCCAGCAGCCCGAATCAGCCCCAGCATTTT.

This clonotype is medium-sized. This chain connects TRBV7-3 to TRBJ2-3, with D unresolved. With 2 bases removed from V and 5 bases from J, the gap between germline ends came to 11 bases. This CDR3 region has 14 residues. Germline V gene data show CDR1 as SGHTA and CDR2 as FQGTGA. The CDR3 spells CASSLSGEVDTQYF. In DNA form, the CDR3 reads TGTGCCAGCAGCTTATCAGGAGAGGTAGATACGCAGTATTTT.

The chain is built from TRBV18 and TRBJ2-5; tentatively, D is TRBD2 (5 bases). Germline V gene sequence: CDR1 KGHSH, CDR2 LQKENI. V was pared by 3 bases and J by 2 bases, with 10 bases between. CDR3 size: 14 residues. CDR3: CASSPSREQETQYF. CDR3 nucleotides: TGTGCCAGCTCACCCAGCCGGGAACAAGAGACCCAGTACTTC.

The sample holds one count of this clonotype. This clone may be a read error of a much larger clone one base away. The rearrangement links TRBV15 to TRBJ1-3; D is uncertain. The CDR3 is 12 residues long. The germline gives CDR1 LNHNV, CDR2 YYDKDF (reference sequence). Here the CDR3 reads CATSRDGDTIYF. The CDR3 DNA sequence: TGTGCCACCAGCAGAGATGGAGACACCATATATTTT.

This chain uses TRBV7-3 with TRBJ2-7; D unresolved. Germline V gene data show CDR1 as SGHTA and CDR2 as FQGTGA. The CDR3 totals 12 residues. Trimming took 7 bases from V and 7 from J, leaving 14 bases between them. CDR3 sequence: CASTPGEAEQYF. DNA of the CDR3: TGTGCCAGCACCCCCGGAGAGGCAGAGCAGTACTTC.

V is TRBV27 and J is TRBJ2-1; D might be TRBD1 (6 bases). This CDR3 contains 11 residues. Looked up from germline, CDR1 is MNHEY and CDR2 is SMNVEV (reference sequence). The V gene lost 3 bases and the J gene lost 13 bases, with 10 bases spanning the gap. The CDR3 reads CASSFRDKQFF. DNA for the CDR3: TGTGCCAGCAGTTTCCGGGACAAACAGTTCTTC.

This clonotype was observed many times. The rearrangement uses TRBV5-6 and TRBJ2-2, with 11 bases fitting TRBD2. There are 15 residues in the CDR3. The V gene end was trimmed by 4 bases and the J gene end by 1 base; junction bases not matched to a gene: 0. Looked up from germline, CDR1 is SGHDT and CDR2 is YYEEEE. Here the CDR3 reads CASSGLAGNTGELFF. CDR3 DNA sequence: TGTGCCAGCAGCGGACTAGCGGGGAACACCGGGGAGCTGTTTTTT.

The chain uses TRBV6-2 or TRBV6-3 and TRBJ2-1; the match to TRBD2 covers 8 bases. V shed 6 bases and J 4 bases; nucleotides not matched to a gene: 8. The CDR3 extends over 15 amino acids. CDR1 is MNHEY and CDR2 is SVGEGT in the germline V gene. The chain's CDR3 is CASRTLAGRYNEQFF. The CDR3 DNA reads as TGTGCCAGCAGGACTCTAGCGGGTCGGTACAATGAGCAGTTCTTC.

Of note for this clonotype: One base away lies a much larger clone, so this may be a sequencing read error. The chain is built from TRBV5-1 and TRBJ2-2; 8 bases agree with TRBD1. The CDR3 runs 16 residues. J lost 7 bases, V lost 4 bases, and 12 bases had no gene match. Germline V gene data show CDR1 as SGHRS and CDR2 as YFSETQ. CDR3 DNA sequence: TGCGCCAGCAGCATCACAGGGGGTAGCGAAGACGGGGAGCTGTTTTTT. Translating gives CASSITGGSEDGELFF.

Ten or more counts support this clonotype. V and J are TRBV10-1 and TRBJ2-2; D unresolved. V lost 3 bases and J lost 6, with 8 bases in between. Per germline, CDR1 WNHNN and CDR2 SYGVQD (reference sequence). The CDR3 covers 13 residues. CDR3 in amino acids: CASSEYKSGELFF. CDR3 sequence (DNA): TGCGCCAGCAGTGAATACAAGTCCGGGGAGCTGTTTTTT.

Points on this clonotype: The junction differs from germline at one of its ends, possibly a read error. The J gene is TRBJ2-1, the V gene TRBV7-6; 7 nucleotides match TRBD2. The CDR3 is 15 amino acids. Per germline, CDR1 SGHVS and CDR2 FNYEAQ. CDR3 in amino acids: CAGSRGLVGNNEQFF. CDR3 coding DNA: TGTGCCGGCAGCAGAGGACTAGTGGGTAACAATGAGCAGTTCTTC.

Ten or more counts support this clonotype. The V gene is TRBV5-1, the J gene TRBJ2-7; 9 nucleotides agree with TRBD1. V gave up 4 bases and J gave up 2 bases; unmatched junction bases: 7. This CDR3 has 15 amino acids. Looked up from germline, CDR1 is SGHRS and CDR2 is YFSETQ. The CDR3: CASSDPRTGAYEQYF. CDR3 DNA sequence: TGCGCCAGCAGCGACCCCCGGACAGGGGCCTACGAGCAGTACTTC.

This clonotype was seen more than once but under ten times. The CDR3 here is CASSLEGTGGDEQFF. CDR3 DNA: TGTGCCAGCAGCTTGGAGGGGACAGGGGGCGATGAGCAGTTCTTC. The genes are TRBV5-5 and TRBJ2-1; TRBD1 matches 12 bases. CDR3 size: 15 residues. CDR1 is SGHKS and CDR2 is YYEKEE in the germline V gene (reference sequence). V shed 0 bases, J shed 8 bases, and the junction held 3 bases outside the gene matches.

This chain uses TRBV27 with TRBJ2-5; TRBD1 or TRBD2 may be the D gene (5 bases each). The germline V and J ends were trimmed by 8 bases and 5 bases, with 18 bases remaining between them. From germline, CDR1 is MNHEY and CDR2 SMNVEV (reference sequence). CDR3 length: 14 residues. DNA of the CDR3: TGTGCCAGCGGAAGCCCGAGGGGCGGGGAGACCCAGTACTTC. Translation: CASGSPRGGETQYF.

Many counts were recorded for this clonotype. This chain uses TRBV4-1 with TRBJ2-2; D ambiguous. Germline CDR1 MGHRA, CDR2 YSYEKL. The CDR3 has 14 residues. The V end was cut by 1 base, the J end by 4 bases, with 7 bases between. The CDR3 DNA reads TGCGCCAGCAGCCAAGTTGGTTCCACCGGGGAGCTGTTTTTT. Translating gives CASSQVGSTGELFF.

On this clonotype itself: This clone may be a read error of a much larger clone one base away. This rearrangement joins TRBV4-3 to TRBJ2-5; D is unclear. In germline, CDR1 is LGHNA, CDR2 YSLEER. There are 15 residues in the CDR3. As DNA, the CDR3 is TGCGCCGGCAGCCAAGATCAAGGTGGATACGAGACCCAGTACTTC. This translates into CAGSQDQGGYETQYF.

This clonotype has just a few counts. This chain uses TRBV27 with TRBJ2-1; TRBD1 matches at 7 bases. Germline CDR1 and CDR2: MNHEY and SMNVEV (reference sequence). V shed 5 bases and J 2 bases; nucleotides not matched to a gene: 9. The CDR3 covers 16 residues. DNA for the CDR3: TGTGCCAGCAGTGCAAGGGGGCCCTCTGCCTACAATGAGCAGTTCTTC. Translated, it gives CASSARGPSAYNEQFF.

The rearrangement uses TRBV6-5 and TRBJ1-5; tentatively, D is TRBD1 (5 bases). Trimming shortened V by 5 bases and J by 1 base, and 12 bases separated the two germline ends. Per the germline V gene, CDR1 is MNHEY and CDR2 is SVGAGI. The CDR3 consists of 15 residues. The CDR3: CASSRSGGSNQPQHF. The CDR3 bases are TGTGCCAGCAGTCGCTCCGGGGGGAGCAATCAGCCCCAGCATTTT.

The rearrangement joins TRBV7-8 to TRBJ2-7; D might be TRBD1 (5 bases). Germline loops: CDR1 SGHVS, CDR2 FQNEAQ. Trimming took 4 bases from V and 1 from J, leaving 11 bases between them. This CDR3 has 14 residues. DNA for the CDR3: TGTGCCAGCAGCTCTAACAGGCCTTCCTACGAGCAGTACTTC. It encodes CASSSNRPSYEQYF. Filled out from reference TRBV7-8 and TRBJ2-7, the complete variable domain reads GAGVSQSPRYKVAKRGQDVALRCDPISGHVSLFWYQQALGQGPEFLTYFQNEAQLDKSGLPSDRFFAERPEGSVSTLKIQRTQQEDSAVYLCASSSNRPSYEQYFGPGTRLTVT.

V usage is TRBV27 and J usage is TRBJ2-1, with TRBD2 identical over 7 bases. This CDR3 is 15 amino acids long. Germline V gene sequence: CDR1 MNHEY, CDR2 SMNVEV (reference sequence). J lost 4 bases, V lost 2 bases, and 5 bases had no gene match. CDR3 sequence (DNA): TGTGCCAGCAGTTTAGGGGGGGAGGTTTACAATGAGCAGTTCTTC. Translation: CASSLGGEVYNEQFF.

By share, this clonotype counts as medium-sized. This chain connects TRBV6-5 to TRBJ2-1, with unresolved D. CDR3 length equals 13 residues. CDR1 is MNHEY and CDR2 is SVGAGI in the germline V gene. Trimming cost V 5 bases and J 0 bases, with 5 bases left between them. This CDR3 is CASSPSSYNEQFF. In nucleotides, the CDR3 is TGTGCCAGCAGTCCTTCCTCCTACAATGAGCAGTTCTTC.

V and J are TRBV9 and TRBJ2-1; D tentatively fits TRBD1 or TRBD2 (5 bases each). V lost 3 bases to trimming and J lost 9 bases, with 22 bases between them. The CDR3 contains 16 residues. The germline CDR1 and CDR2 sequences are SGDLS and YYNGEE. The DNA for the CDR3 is TGTGCCAGCAGCGCTTCCGGGACCTCTTTTGCCGGTGAGCAGTTCTTC. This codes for CASSASGTSFAGEQFF.

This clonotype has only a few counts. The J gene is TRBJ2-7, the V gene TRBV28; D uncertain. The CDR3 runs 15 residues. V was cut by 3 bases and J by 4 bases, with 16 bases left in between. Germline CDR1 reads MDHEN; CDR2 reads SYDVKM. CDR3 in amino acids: CASSFGSGNHYEQYF. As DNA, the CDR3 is TGTGCCAGCAGTTTTGGGTCCGGCAACCATTACGAGCAGTACTTC.

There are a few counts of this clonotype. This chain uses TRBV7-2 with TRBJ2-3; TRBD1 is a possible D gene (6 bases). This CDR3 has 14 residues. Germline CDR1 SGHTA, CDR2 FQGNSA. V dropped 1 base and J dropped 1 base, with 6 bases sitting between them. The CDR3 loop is CASSLGTGTDTQYF. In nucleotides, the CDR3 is TGTGCCAGCAGCTTAGGGACAGGCACAGATACGCAGTATTTT.

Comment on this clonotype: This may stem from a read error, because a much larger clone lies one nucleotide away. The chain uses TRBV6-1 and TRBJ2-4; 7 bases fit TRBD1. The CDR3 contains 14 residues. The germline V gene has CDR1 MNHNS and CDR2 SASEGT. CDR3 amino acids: CAISDRAAKNIQYF. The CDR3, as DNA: TGTGCCATCAGTGACAGGGCAGCCAAAAACATTCAGTACTTC.